This T cell receptor beta chain was documented in a study of shared clonotypes between healthy human individuals. For the study at large: There were three CD4 naive, three CD4 memory, two CD8 naive and one CD8 memory plates per donor.

Terminally differentiated effector memory CD45RA+ cells were left out of the naive CD8 fraction, which was CD45RO-negative and positively selected for CCR7. Libraries were prepared by immunoSEQ multiplex PCR; TCRdb keeps only in-frame clonotypes and omits some of them. This table has 800,000 to 950,000 clones, around 96% appearing once. The CDR3 length is 13 residues. Germline V gene sequence: CDR1 LNHNV, CDR2 YYDKDF (reference sequence). V lost 3 bases and J lost 6; bases outside the gene matches: 5. The sequence derives from a man aged 25 to 40 in good health. The chain joins TRBV15 to TRBJ2-7, with TRBD2 matching 7 bases. The specimen was naive CD8+ T cells sorted from blood. CDR3 coding DNA: TGTGCCACCAGCAGGACGGGGGGATCCGAGCAGTACTTC. Translation: CATSRTGGSEQYF.